These 19 T cell receptor beta chains share one sample of origin, sequenced in a study of cytomegalovirus exposure and HLA in healthy donors. PCR amplification relied on 60 Vbeta primers (plus 13 Jbeta primers). Sequencing used immunoSEQ multiplex PCR; TCRdb keeps in-frame clones, though not all of them. The sample holds some 140,000 clones; roughly 80% are singletons and the top ten take approximately 2.8%. Specimen: PBMCs. The receptors here all came from a female donor in good health and CMV-seronegative.

The V and J genes are TRBV29-1 and TRBJ1-2; 7 bases are a match to TRBD1. The CDR3 loop spans 12 amino acids. J was trimmed by 6 bases and V by 4 bases; bases with no gene match: 5. In germline, CDR1 is SQVTM, CDR2 ANQGSEA. CDR3 residues: CSVAQGFDGYTF. The CDR3 nucleotides read TGCAGCGTTGCACAGGGGTTCGATGGCTACACCTTC.

The V and J genes are TRBV14 and TRBJ1-1; D not resolved. Per germline, CDR1 SGHDN and CDR2 FVKESK. The ends were cut back, 4 bases at V and 8 bases at J, with 14 bases in the middle. The CDR3 consists of 13 residues. CDR3 in DNA: TGTGCCAGCAGCCTTGGACGGAGGATCGAAGCTTTCTTT. Protein sequence: CASSLGRRIEAFF.

The V gene is TRBV5-1, the J gene TRBJ2-6; maybe TRBD1 (6 bases). The CDR3 is made up of 17 amino acids. V lost 2 bases to trimming and J lost 0 bases, with 12 bases between them. Germline CDR1 and CDR2: SGHRS and YFSETQ. The CDR3 coding sequence is TGCGCCAGCAGCTTCCAGGGGATATACTCTGGGGCCAACGTCCTGACTTTC. It yields the protein CASSFQGIYSGANVLTF.

This clone was observed a handful of times. V usage is TRBV9 and J usage is TRBJ2-7, with a weak D call TRBD2 (6 bases). The CDR3 is 14 amino acids. Germline CDR1 is SGDLS and CDR2 is YYNGEE. Trimming shortened V by 3 bases and J by 0 bases, and 10 bases separated the two germline ends. The CDR3 DNA reads as TGTGCCAGCAGCGCCCGGGACTTCTCCTACGAGCAGTACTTC. This sequence encodes CASSARDFSYEQYF.

The chain recombines TRBV19 with TRBJ1-2, with D possibly TRBD1 on 5 matching bases. Trimming shortened V by 2 bases and J by 2 bases, and 9 bases separated the two germline ends. Germline values: CDR1 LNHDA, CDR2 SQIVND (reference sequence). The CDR3 loop spans 14 amino acids. In DNA, the CDR3 is TGTGCCAGTAGTATATGGGGCCCCAACTATGGCTACACCTTC. This translates into CASSIWGPNYGYTF. Drawing the rest from reference TRBV19 and TRBJ1-2, the complete variable domain is DGGITQSPKYLFRKEGQNVTLSCEQNLNHDAMYWYRQDPGQGLRLIYYSQIVNDFQKGDIAEGYSVSREKKESFPLTVTSAQKNPTAFYLCASSIWGPNYGYTFGSGTRLTVV.

This clone has a single count. This chain uses TRBV19 with TRBJ1-5; D is possibly TRBD1 (6 bases). V was clipped by 5 bases and J by 10 bases, with 24 bases between them. CDR1 LNHDA and CDR2 SQIVND come from the germline V gene (reference sequence). CDR3 length equals 16 residues. CDR3 bases: TGTGCCAGTAGTCCAGGACAGAGTATAGCAATCAGCCCCCAGCATTTT. It codes for CASSPGQSIAISPQHF.

The chain recombines TRBV10-3 with TRBJ1-1; TRBD1 matches 7 bases. The CDR3 sequence is 14 residues long. J gave up 6 bases and V 2 bases, and 6 bases lay outside the gene matches. CDR1 is ENHRY and CDR2 is SYGVKD in the germline V gene. CDR3 region: CAISEGTARAEAFF. The CDR3 region has the DNA TGTGCCATCAGTGAGGGGACAGCGCGTGCTGAAGCTTTCTTT.

The J gene is TRBJ1-1, the V gene TRBV7-8; 7 positions match TRBD1. From germline, CDR1 is SGHVS and CDR2 FQNEAQ. With V trimmed by 5 bases and J by 0 bases, 6 bases remained unmatched. The CDR3 consists of 15 residues. The CDR3 protein is CASSPRGYMNTEAFF. CDR3 sequence (DNA): TGTGCCAGCAGCCCCAGGGGGTACATGAACACTGAAGCTTTCTTT.

The rearrangement links TRBV25-1 to TRBJ1-3; D possibly corresponds to TRBD1 (6 bases). V was pared by 6 bases and J by 4 bases, with 7 bases between. The CDR3 is 12 amino acids. Germline V gene lookup returns CDR1 MGHDK and CDR2 SYGVNS. CDR3 nucleotide sequence: TGTGCCAGCAGAAGGGGGGGAAACACCATATATTTT. This gives the protein CASRRGGNTIYF.

This chain joins TRBV25-1 and TRBJ2-1; weak D call: TRBD1 (5 bases). Per the germline V gene, CDR1 is MGHDK and CDR2 is SYGVNS. V was cut by 4 bases and J by 12 bases, with 10 bases left in between. This CDR3 is 11 amino acids long. CDR3 sequence reads: CASSAYQGQFF. The CDR3 coding sequence is TGTGCCAGCAGTGCTTATCAGGGGCAGTTCTTC.

The gene calls are TRBV27 and TRBJ2-7; possible D gene TRBD2, 5 bases. Per the germline V gene, CDR1 is MNHEY and CDR2 is SMNVEV (reference sequence). V shed 4 bases and J shed 3 bases, with 19 bases lying between them. The CDR3 is 16 residues long. In DNA form, the CDR3 reads TGTGCCAGCAGTTCTTTCCGCGGACGGGAAAACTACGAGCAGTACTTC. Protein product: CASSSFRGRENYEQYF.

This chain joins TRBV27 and TRBJ1-6; perhaps TRBD1 as D (6 bases). Germline values: CDR1 MNHEY, CDR2 SMNVEV (reference sequence). This CDR3 contains 14 residues. V was shortened by 5 bases and J by 7 bases, with 12 bases between the two germline ends. CDR3 DNA: TGTGCCAGCAGTATCGACAGGACGAATTCACCCCTCCACTTT. It is translated as CASSIDRTNSPLHF.

In DNA, the CDR3 is TGCGCCAGCAGCTTGGTGTCTAGCGGGAGCTCCTACAATGAGCAGTTCTTC. It yields the protein CASSLVSSGSSYNEQFF. The V gene is TRBV5-1, the J gene TRBJ2-1, with 10 bases identical to TRBD2. From germline, CDR1 is SGHRS and CDR2 YFSETQ. Germline trimming cut 0 bases from V and 0 bases from J; bases unmatched to any gene: 3. The CDR3 length is 17 residues.

This clone appeared a few times. The V call is TRBV6-1, the J call TRBJ2-7, with 7 positions matching TRBD2. V dropped 3 bases and J dropped 5; count of bases not matched to a gene: 10. The CDR3 extends over 15 amino acids. CDR1 and CDR2 from the germline V gene are MNHNS and SASEGT. The CDR3 sequence is CASSEMTSIPHEQYF. CDR3 sequence (DNA): TGTGCCAGCAGTGAGATGACTAGCATCCCCCACGAGCAGTACTTC.

As DNA, the CDR3 is TGCGCCAGCAGCCCGGGGACAGTCGACCTTACGAGACAGTACTTC. Protein sequence: CASSPGTVDLTRQYF. The chain joins TRBV5-1 to TRBJ2-7; 7 bases are shared with TRBD1. Germline assignment: CDR1 SGHRS and CDR2 YFSETQ. This CDR3 has 15 amino acids. The J segment lost 10 bases and the V segment lost 4 bases, leaving 17 bases of the junction unmatched.

The sample holds a few counts of this clone. V and J are TRBV5-1 and TRBJ2-3, with TRBD1 matching 7 bases. The V gene's germline CDR1 is SGHRS and CDR2 YFSETQ. CDR3 length: 14 residues. Trimming at V came to 4 bases and at J to 2 bases, leaving 4 bases not matched to a gene. CDR3 in amino acids: CASSRQGTTDTQYF. In nucleotides, the CDR3 is TGCGCCAGCAGCCGACAGGGAACCACAGATACGCAGTATTTT.

The V and J genes are TRBV9 and TRBJ2-2, with 8 nucleotides matching TRBD1. Trimming cost V 5 bases and J 4 bases; bases outside gene matches: 4. Per the germline V gene, CDR1 is SGDLS and CDR2 is YYNGEE. The CDR3 has 14 amino acids. The CDR3 coding sequence is TGTGCCAGCAGTCGGACAGGGCCCACCGGGGAGCTGTTTTTT. Encoded protein: CASSRTGPTGELFF.

The chain links TRBV6-1 to TRBJ1-1; D remains ambiguous. V dropped 6 bases and J dropped 2 bases, with 4 bases sitting between them. This CDR3 is built from 11 residues. The germline V gene has CDR1 MNHNS and CDR2 SASEGT. CDR3 nucleotide sequence: TGTGCCAGCAGACTTAACACTGAAGCTTTCTTT. This sequence encodes CASRLNTEAFF.

This chain uses TRBV9 with TRBJ1-1; 10 bases agree with TRBD1. Germline trimming cut 4 bases from V and 5 bases from J; bases unmatched to any gene: 5. The CDR3 sequence is 14 residues long. Per germline, CDR1 SGDLS and CDR2 YYNGEE. CDR3 in amino acids: CASSPRQGATEAFF. As DNA, the CDR3 is TGTGCCAGCAGCCCCCGACAGGGGGCTACTGAAGCTTTCTTT.